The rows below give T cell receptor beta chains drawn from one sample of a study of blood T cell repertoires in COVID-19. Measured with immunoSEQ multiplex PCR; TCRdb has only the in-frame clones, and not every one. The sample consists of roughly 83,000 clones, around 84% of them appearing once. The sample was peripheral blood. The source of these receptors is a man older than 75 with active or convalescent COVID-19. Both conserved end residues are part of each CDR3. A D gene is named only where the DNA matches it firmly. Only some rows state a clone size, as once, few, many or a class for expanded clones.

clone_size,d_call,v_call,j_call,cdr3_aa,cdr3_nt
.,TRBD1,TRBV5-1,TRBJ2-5,CASSAAGTGYQETQYF,TGCGCCAGCAGCGCCGCCGGGACAGGCTACCAAGAGACCCAGTACTTC
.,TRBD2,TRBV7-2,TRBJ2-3,CASSLVGGGNADTQYF,TGTGCCAGCAGCTTAGTTGGCGGGGGGAACGCAGATACGCAGTATTTT
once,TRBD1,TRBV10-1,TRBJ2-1,CASSGDRGQFF,TGCGCCAGCAGTGGCGACAGGGGACAGTTCTTC
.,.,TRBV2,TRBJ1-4,CASSLNGGASNEKLFF,TGTGCCAGCAGCCTTAACGGCGGGGCCTCTAATGAAAAACTGTTTTTT
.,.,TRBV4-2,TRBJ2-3,CASSQVRDTSGADTQYF,TGTGCCAGCAGCCAAGTTCGGGACACCTCAGGAGCAGATACGCAGTATTTT
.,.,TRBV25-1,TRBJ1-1,CASSQQGDYTEAFF,TGTGCCAGCAGTCAACAGGGCGATTACACTGAAGCTTTCTTT
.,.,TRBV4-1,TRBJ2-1,CASSHLGDFSGNEQFF,TGCGCCAGCAGCCACCTAGGGGACTTTTCTGGGAATGAGCAGTTCTTC
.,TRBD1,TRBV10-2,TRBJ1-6,CASGDRVNSPLHF,TGCGCCAGCGGGGACAGGGTCAATTCACCCCTCCACTTT
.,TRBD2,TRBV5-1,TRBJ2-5,CASSPRLAGNQETQYF,TGCGCCAGCAGCCCCCGACTAGCGGGTAACCAAGAGACCCAGTACTTC
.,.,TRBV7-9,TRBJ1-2,CASSLEVGQTNYGYTF,TGTGCCAGCAGCTTAGAGGTGGGGCAGACTAACTATGGCTACACCTTC
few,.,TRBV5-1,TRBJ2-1,CASSLGSGLDEQFF,TGCGCCAGCAGCTTGGGATCAGGGCTGGATGAGCAGTTCTTC
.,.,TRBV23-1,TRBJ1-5,CASSQPHYQPQHF,TGCGCCAGCAGTCAACCCCATTATCAGCCCCAGCATTTT
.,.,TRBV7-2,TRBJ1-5,CASSFAIHQPQHF,TGTGCCAGCAGCTTTGCTATCCATCAGCCCCAGCATTTT
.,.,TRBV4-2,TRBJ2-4,CASSPKLMGLAKNIQYF,TGTGCCAGCAGCCCAAAACTAATGGGACTAGCCAAAAACATTCAGTACTTC
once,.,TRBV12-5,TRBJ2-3,CASGLVQSSVFTDTQYF,TGTGCTAGTGGTTTGGTACAGTCCTCAGTTTTCACAGATACGCAGTATTTT
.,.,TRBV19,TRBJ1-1,CASRRQDRNTEAFF,TGTGCCAGTAGGCGACAGGACCGCAACACTGAAGCTTTCTTT
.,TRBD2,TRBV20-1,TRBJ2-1,CSASSGRGGNEQFF,TGCAGTGCCAGTAGCGGGAGGGGGGGAAATGAGCAGTTCTTC
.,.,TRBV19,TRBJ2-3,CASKKTSTTDTQYF,TGTGCCAGCAAAAAGACTTCCACCACAGATACGCAGTATTTT
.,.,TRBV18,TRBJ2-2,CASSPTSGVTGELFF,TGTGCCAGCTCACCCACGTCAGGGGTCACCGGGGAGCTGTTTTTT
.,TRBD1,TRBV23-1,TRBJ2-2,CASSQLGQGRTGELFF,TGCGCCAGCAGTCAACTCGGACAGGGCCGCACCGGGGAGCTGTTTTTT
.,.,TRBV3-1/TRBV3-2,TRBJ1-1,CASKPPSGTEAFF,TGTGCCAGCAAGCCGCCCTCTGGCACTGAAGCTTTCTTT
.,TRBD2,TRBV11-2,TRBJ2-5,CASSLGRRGGGETQYF,TGTGCCAGCAGCTTAGGCCGTCGGGGGGGCGGGGAGACCCAGTACTTC
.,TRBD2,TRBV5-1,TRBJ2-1,CASSSGLAPNNEQFF,TGCGCCAGCAGCTCTGGACTAGCGCCTAACAATGAGCAGTTCTTC
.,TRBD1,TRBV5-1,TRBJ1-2,CASSPGQGTNYGYTF,TGCGCCAGCAGCCCCGGACAGGGAACGAACTATGGCTACACCTTC
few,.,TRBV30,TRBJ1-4,CAWSNSPGTNEKLFF,TGTGCCTGGAGTAACTCCCCAGGAACTAATGAAAAACTGTTTTTT
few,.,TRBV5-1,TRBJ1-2,CASTLGGSFGYTF,TGCGCCAGCACCCTAGGGGGAAGTTTTGGCTACACCTTC
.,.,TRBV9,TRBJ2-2,CASSVAFTGELFF,TGTGCCAGCAGCGTAGCCTTCACCGGGGAGCTGTTTTTT
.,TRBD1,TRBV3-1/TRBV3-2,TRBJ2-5,CASSQDYWGTGKQTQYF,TGTGCCAGCAGCCAAGATTATTGGGGGACAGGGAAGCAGACCCAGTACTTC
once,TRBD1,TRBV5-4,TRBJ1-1,CASSYQGASEAFF,TGTGCCAGCAGCTACCAGGGGGCATCGGAAGCTTTCTTT
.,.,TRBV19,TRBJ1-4,CASSIQGPNEKLFF,TGTGCCAGTAGTATTCAGGGCCCTAATGAAAAACTGTTTTTT
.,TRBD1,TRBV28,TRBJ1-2,CASKTGAYGYTF,TGTGCCAGTAAAACAGGGGCCTATGGCTACACCTTC
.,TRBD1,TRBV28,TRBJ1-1,CASRSQGARGEAFF,TGTGCCAGCAGGTCACAGGGGGCGCGAGGTGAAGCTTTCTTT
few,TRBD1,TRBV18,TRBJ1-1,CASSPIGQGNTEAFF,TGTGCCAGCTCACCAATCGGACAGGGAAACACTGAAGCTTTCTTT
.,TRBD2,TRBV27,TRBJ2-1,CASSPLAGVPYNEQFF,TGTGCCAGCAGTCCACTAGCGGGAGTACCATACAATGAGCAGTTCTTC
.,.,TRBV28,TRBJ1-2,CASSPTGDTTYGYTF,TGTGCCAGCAGTCCCACCGGGGACACGACCTATGGCTACACCTTC
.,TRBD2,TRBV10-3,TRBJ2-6,CAISGLAEVSGANVLTF,TGTGCCATCAGTGGACTAGCGGAGGTTTCTGGGGCCAACGTCCTGACTTTC
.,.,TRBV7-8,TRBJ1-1,CASSLVRGYEAFF,TGTGCCAGCAGCTTAGTCCGGGGATATGAAGCTTTCTTT
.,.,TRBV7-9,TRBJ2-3,CASSFSFSTGQISTDTQYF,TGTGCCAGCAGCTTTTCGTTCAGCACAGGGCAAATAAGCACAGATACGCAGTATTTT
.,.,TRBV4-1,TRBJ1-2,CASSQAWGAGYGYTF,TGCGCCAGCAGCCAAGCTTGGGGAGCTGGCTATGGCTACACCTTC
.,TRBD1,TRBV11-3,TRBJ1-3,CASSFRTGDGNTIYF,TGTGCCAGCAGCTTTCGGACAGGAGATGGAAACACCATATATTTT
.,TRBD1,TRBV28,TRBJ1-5,CASSKGGIYSNQPQHF,TGTGCCAGCAGTAAAGGGGGCATCTATAGCAATCAGCCCCAGCATTTT
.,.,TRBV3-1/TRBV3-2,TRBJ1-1,CASSPPGQLNTEAFF,TGTGCCAGCAGCCCACCCGGACAGTTGAACACTGAAGCTTTCTTT
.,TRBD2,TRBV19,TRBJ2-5,CASSIDREGRGTQYF,TGTGCCAGTAGTATAGATAGGGAAGGGAGGGGGACCCAGTACTTC
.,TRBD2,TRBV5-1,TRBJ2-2,CASRLASGSRGGELFF,TGCGCCAGCAGGCTAGCGAGCGGGAGTCGGGGCGGGGAGCTGTTTTTT
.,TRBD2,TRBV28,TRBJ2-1,CASSLGRESSYNEQFF,TGTGCCAGCAGTTTGGGGCGGGAGAGCTCCTACAATGAGCAGTTCTTC
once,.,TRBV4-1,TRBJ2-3,CASSQLKGVADTQYF,TGCGCCAGCAGCCAATTAAAGGGGGTGGCAGATACGCAGTATTTT
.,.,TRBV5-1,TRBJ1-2,CASSPYTANYGYTF,TGCGCCAGCAGCCCCTACACAGCTAACTATGGCTACACCTTC
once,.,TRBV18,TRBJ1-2,CASSQAGTSESHF,TGTGCCAGCTCCCAAGCCGGGACATCAGAATCCCACTTC
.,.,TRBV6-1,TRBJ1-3,CASSEHGYSGNTIYF,TGTGCCAGCAGTGAACACGGGTACTCTGGAAACACCATATATTTT
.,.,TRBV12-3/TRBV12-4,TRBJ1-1,CASSPGYTEAFF,TGTGCCAGCAGCCCAGGGTACACTGAAGCTTTCTTT
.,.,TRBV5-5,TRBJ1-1,CASSLQGMNTEAFF,TGTGCCAGCAGCTTGCAGGGGATGAACACTGAAGCTTTCTTT
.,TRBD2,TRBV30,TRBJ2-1,CAGLTSVNYGEQFF,TGTGCCGGCCTGACTAGCGTAAATTACGGGGAGCAGTTCTTC
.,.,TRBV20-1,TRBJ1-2,CSVGATNGYTF,TGCAGTGTGGGGGCGACGAATGGCTACACCTTC
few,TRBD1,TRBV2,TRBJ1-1,CASTLDRDTEAFF,TGTGCCAGCACCCTGGACAGGGACACTGAAGCTTTCTTT